This T cell receptor (beta chain) was observed in a study of T cell responses to AZD1222 COVID-19 vaccine. Across the whole study: Researchers grouped second doses given at about 4 or about 12 weeks into one pool.

Whole-study results and caveats: Nearly half of spike-specific TCRs reportedly go after variant regions that carry no mutations. The peak T cell response came first, and repertoires were sampled only after it.

Only in-frame clones appear in the TCRdb table, and some are missing; sequencing was by immunoSEQ multiplex PCR. The sample has about 150,000 clones, 85% to 95% seen once. For this clone: What it recognizes is unknown.

The clonotype originates from an adult in good health. The sequencing used peripheral blood, collected on day 0 of AZD1222 vaccination.

As DNA, the CDR3 is TGTGCCATCAGGGCGACAGAAGGAATGAACACTGAAGCTTTCTTT. It encodes CAIRATEGMNTEAFF. The chain recombines TRBV10-3 with TRBJ1-1, with D perhaps TRBD1 (5 bases). This CDR3 region has 15 residues. Germline lookup yields CDR1 ENHRY and CDR2 SYGVKD. V lost 6 bases and J 0 bases, leaving 14 bases between the germline ends.